A selection of T cell receptor beta chains follows, all from one sample in a study of shared clonotypes between healthy human individuals. Assay used: immunoSEQ multiplex PCR; TCRdb lists only in-frame clones, some missing. This table holds approximately 980,000 clones, more than 75% found once. Sequencing used memory CD4+ T cells sorted from blood. The receptors were sampled from a man younger than 35 in good health. The CDR3 runs from the conserved cysteine through the conserved F or W. A D gene is named only where the DNA matches it firmly. The size field is filled for only some rows; it gives once, few, many or a size class.

TRBV7-8	TRBD1	TRBJ2-1	many	TGTGCCAGCAGCTTAGATGGACAGGGAAATAATGAGCAGTTCTTC	CASSLDGQGNNEQFF
TRBV6-1	-	TRBJ1-2	-	TGTGCCAGCCCAACCCGCGGGGGGGGCGCGGGTGGCTACACCTTC	CASPTRGGGAGGYTF
TRBV11-2	-	TRBJ1-2	-	TGTGCCAGCAGCTTAGATATCGGACGAGGCTACACCTTC	CASSLDIGRGYTF
TRBV6-5	-	TRBJ2-7	-	TGTGCCAGCAGAAGGGACATTTCCACTTCCTACGAGCAGTACTTC	CASRRDISTSYEQYF
TRBV14	-	TRBJ2-5	-	TGTGCCAGCAGCCAAGTTAAAGCGACCCAGTACTTC	CASSQVKATQYF
TRBV19	TRBD2	TRBJ2-3	-	TGTGCCAGTAGTATCCCTAGCGGGGTGGGAGATACGCAGTATTTT	CASSIPSGVGDTQYF
TRBV6-5	-	TRBJ1-4	few	TGTGCCAGCAGTTACTCGATCGGGCAGGGTGGGGAAAAACTGTTTTTT	CASSYSIGQGGEKLFF
TRBV28	TRBD1	TRBJ1-2	few	TGTGCCAGCAGGACAGGGGTGAACTATGGCTACACCTTC	CASRTGVNYGYTF
TRBV5-1	TRBD2	TRBJ2-7	-	TGCGCCAGCAGCCGTTTAGCGGGAGAACCCTACGAGCAGTACTTC	CASSRLAGEPYEQYF
TRBV15	-	TRBJ2-1	-	TGTGCCACCAGCAGAGGGGACTTCAACAATGAGCAGTTCTTC	CATSRGDFNNEQFF
TRBV7-9	-	TRBJ1-6	-	TGTGCCAGCAGCCGCTTTAATGCGAATTCACCCCTCCACTTT	CASSRFNANSPLHF
TRBV7-9	-	TRBJ2-5	once	TGTGCCAGCAGCTTATTGGAAAGGGAGACCCAGTACTTC	CASSLLERETQYF
TRBV6-5	-	TRBJ1-4	-	TGTGCCAGCAGTTACTTTGAAAAACTGTTTTTT	CASSYFEKLFF